The subject of this entry is one TCR beta chain. Its antigen is undetermined. The entry originates in a study of cytomegalovirus exposure and HLA in healthy donors. This CDR3 is built from 16 residues. Trimming removed 0 bases at V and 2 bases at J, with 11 bases between. Per germline, CDR1 SGHVS and CDR2 FNYEAQ. Overall study findings and caveats: Later on, an analysis showed TCR association rates differing by HLA locus, with DRB1 the most and HLA-C the fewest.

Both 60 Vbeta primers and 13 Jbeta primers went into the PCR. Only in-frame clones appear in the TCRdb table, and some are missing; sequencing was by immunoSEQ multiplex PCR. Of under 150,000 clones listed, more than 65% are singletons. The chain combines TRBV7-6 with TRBJ1-3, with D possibly matching TRBD1 (6 bases). This clonotype was obtained from a young man in good health and CMV-seronegative. Source material: PBMCs. CDR3 sequence (DNA): TGTGCCAGCAGCTTAGCGGGAGCAGGGGCTGGAAACACCATATATTTT. Translated, it gives CASSLAGAGAGNTIYF.